These T cell receptor beta chains were read from a single sample in a study of cytomegalovirus exposure and HLA in healthy donors. Libraries were prepared by immunoSEQ multiplex PCR; TCRdb keeps only in-frame clonotypes and omits some of them. The sample shows about 120,000 clones, around 86% of them seen only once. The source material was PBMCs. These TCRs come from a man aged 18 to 35 in good health and CMV-seronegative. CDR3s include the opening cysteine and the closing phenylalanine or tryptophan. A D gene is named only where the DNA matches it firmly. Where a row states a size, it is once, few, many or the class of an expanded clone; other rows omit it.

NA NA TRBJ1-1 TRBV12-5 CASGSPPGILNTEAFF TGTGCTAGTGGTTCGCCTCCGGGGATCCTGAACACTGAAGCTTTCTTT
once TRBD2 TRBJ2-7 TRBV18 CASSYANPGLAGGPEQYF TGTGCCAGCTCATACGCTAATCCGGGACTAGCGGGGGGGCCGGAGCAGTACTTC
once NA TRBJ2-3 TRBV5-6 CASSPPFGSPQYF TGTGCCAGCAGCCCGCCCTTTGGTAGCCCGCAGTATTTT
NA TRBD1 TRBJ1-1 TRBV27 CASSFYTGDTEAFF TGTGCCAGCAGTTTTTACACAGGGGACACTGAAGCTTTCTTT
NA NA TRBJ1-1 TRBV6-5 CASSYSVASAEAFF TGTGCCAGCAGTTACTCTGTGGCTTCCGCTGAAGCTTTCTTT
once NA TRBJ2-7 TRBV2 CASSDRFSYEQYF TGTGCCAGCAGTGACAGGTTTTCCTACGAGCAGTACTTC
NA NA TRBJ1-3 TRBV5-4 CASTKGGLRGGNTIYF TGTGCCAGCACCAAAGGAGGGTTGAGGGGCGGAAACACCATATATTTT
NA TRBD2 TRBJ2-1 TRBV18 CASSPPSAGGNNEQFF TGTGCCAGCTCACCACCTTCTGCGGGGGGAAACAATGAGCAGTTCTTC
NA TRBD2 TRBJ2-5 TRBV2 CASSEWLAGEQETQYF TGTGCCAGCAGTGAATGGTTAGCGGGGGAACAAGAGACCCAGTACTTC
NA NA TRBJ1-6 TRBV7-6 CASSSRGTSYNSPLHF TGTGCCAGCAGCTCCAGGGGTACGTCCTATAATTCACCCCTCCACTTT
NA TRBD1 TRBJ2-5 TRBV27 CASSLLSTGGTQYF TGTGCCAGCAGTTTATTGTCGACAGGGGGGACCCAGTACTTC
few NA TRBJ1-2 TRBV9 CASSVRGFGYTF TGTGCCAGCAGCGTCAGGGGCTTCGGCTACACCTTC
NA NA TRBJ2-7 TRBV30 CAWSARVYEQYF TGTGCCTGGAGTGCCAGGGTATACGAGCAGTACTTC
NA NA TRBJ2-7 TRBV5-5 CASSLAADRVSYEQYF TGTGCCAGCAGCTTGGCCGCAGACAGAGTGTCCTACGAGCAGTACTTC
few NA TRBJ1-1 TRBV30 CAWRGRQINTEAFF TGTGCCTGGAGGGGGCGTCAAATCAACACTGAAGCTTTCTTT
NA TRBD1 TRBJ2-3 TRBV5-1 CASGQGRTDTQYF TGCGCCAGCGGACAGGGGAGAACAGATACGCAGTATTTT